The clone carrying this T cell receptor beta chain showed up just a few times. The data were taken from a study of memory CD4+ T cells and cytomegalovirus serostatus. Looking at the study overall: This sample comes from healthy Belgian adults, under 10 CMV seropositive, roughly 22 seronegative.

Here immunoSEQ multiplex PCR was the method, and the copy in TCRdb shows in-frame clones only, minus some. The sample lists 25,000 to 30,000 clones; 75% to 85% were seen once. The CDR3 has 15 amino acids. V was trimmed by 1 base and J by 0 bases, leaving 9 bases between them. Per germline, CDR1 LNHDA and CDR2 SQIVND (reference sequence). Single viable CD3+CD4+CD8-CD45RO+ cells were sorted as the memory CD4+ T cells. The receptor was isolated from an adult in good health and CMV-seronegative. This chain links TRBV19 with TRBJ1-1; D ambiguous. Sequenced material: memory CD4+ T cells from blood. The CDR3 loop reads CASSIVGSLNTEAFF. The CDR3 DNA reads TGTGCCAGTAGTATAGTTGGCAGTTTGAACACTGAAGCTTTCTTT.